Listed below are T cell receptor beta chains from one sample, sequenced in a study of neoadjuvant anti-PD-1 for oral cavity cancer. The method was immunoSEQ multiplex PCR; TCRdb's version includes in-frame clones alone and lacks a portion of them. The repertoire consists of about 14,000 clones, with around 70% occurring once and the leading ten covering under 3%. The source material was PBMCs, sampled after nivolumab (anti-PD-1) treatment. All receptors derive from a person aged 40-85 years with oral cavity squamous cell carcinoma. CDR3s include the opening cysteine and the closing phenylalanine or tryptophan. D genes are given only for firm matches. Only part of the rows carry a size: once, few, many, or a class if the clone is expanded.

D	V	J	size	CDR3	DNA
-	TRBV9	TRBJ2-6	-	CASSVEGRGANVLTF	TGTGCCAGCAGCGTAGAAGGTAGAGGGGCCAACGTCCTGACTTTC
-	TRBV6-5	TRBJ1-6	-	CASREQGLRNSPLHF	TGTGCCAGCAGGGAACAGGGACTTCGCAATTCACCCCTCCACTTT
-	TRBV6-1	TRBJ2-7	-	CASSEGRREYNEQYF	TGTGCCAGCAGTGAAGGCCGCAGGGAATATAACGAGCAGTACTTC
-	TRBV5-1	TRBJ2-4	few	CASSLAPVAKNIQYF	TGCGCCAGCAGCTTGGCTCCCGTAGCCAAAAACATTCAGTACTTC
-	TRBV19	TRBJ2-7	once	CASNRMWGSSYEQYF	TGTGCCAGTAACCGCATGTGGGGGAGCTCCTACGAGCAGTACTTC
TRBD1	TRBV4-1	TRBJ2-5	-	CASSQGTGLWVETQYF	TGCGCCAGCAGCCAGGGGACAGGGTTGTGGGTGGAGACCCAGTACTTC
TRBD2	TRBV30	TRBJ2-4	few	CAWSVWGGKGIQYF	TGTGCCTGGAGTGTATGGGGGGGTAAAGGAATTCAGTACTTC
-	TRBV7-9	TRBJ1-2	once	CASSLVPPEYNYGYTF	TGTGCCAGCAGCTTAGTTCCCCCGGAGTATAACTATGGCTACACCTTC
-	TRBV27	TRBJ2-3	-	CASRPTDTQYF	TGTGCCAGCAGGCCTACAGATACGCAGTATTTT
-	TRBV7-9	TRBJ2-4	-	CASSPPFGAKNIQYF	TGTGCCAGCAGCCCCCCCTTTGGGGCCAAAAACATTCAGTACTTC
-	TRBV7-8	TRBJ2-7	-	CASSLPGLYEQYF	TGTGCCAGCAGCTTACCGGGACTCTACGAGCAGTACTTC
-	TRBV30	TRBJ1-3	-	CAWSAGFGNTIYF	TGTGCCTGGAGTGCGGGTTTTGGAAACACCATATATTTT
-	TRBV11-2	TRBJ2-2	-	CASSLTGGVNTGELFF	TGTGCCAGCAGCTTAACCGGGGGAGTGAACACCGGGGAGCTGTTTTTT
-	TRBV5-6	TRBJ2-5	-	CASSLQRQNKETQYF	TGTGCCAGCAGCCTACAGCGACAGAATAAAGAGACCCAGTACTTC
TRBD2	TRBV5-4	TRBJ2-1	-	CASSDWTSGSEQFF	TGTGCCAGCAGCGACTGGACTAGCGGATCAGAGCAGTTCTTC
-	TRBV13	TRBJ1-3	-	CASSFGESRYYSGNTIYF	TGTGCCAGCAGCTTCGGGGAGTCCCGGTATTACTCTGGAAACACCATATATTTT
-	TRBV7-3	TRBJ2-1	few	CASSPGSLNNEQFF	TGTGCCAGCAGCCCCGGGAGCCTAAACAATGAGCAGTTCTTC
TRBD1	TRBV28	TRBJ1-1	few	CASSLTPWTGSTEAFF	TGTGCCAGCAGTTTAACCCCCTGGACAGGCTCCACTGAAGCTTTCTTT
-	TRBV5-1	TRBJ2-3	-	CASSRGSDTQYF	TGCGCCAGCAGCAGGGGGTCAGATACGCAGTATTTT
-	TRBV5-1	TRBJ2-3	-	CASSSSGPSTDTQYF	TGCGCCAGCAGCTCCTCGGGACCGAGCACAGATACGCAGTATTTT
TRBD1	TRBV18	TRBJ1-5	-	CATTSDRGFNQPQHF	TGTGCCACCACCTCGGACAGGGGTTTCAATCAGCCCCAGCATTTT
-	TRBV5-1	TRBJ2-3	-	CASSLWGSTDTQYF	TGCGCCAGCAGCTTATGGGGGAGCACAGATACGCAGTATTTT
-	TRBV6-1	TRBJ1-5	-	CASGHEGNQPQHF	TGTGCCAGCGGACACGAGGGCAATCAGCCCCAGCATTTT
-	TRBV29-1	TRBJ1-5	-	CSVSRDYNQPQHF	TGCAGCGTCAGCAGGGATTACAATCAGCCCCAGCATTTT
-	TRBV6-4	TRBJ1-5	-	CASSVEENQPQHF	TGTGCCAGCAGTGTGGAGGAAAATCAGCCCCAGCATTTT
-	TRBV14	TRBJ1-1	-	CASSHSRRSATEAFF	TGTGCCAGCAGCCACTCTAGGAGGTCGGCTACTGAAGCTTTCTTT
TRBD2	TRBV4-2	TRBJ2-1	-	CASSPEQRDYTYNEQFF	TGTGCCAGCAGCCCAGAACAGCGGGACTATACTTACAATGAGCAGTTCTTC
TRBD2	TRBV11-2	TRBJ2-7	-	CASSLLAGDDEQYF	TGTGCCAGCAGCCTCCTAGCGGGAGATGACGAGCAGTACTTC
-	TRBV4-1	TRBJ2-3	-	CASSQSVVRGSRADTQYF	TGCGCCAGCAGCCAATCGGTGGTAAGGGGGTCGCGGGCAGATACGCAGTATTTT
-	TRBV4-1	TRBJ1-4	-	CASTPIAGPRSANEKLFF	TGCGCCAGCACCCCGATCGCCGGACCCCGGTCGGCTAATGAAAAACTGTTTTTT
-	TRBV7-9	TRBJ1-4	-	CASSASGQGYEKLFF	TGTGCCAGCAGCGCTTCTGGCCAGGGTTATGAAAAACTGTTTTTT
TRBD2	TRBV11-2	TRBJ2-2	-	CASSPSGGTNTGELFF	TGTGCCAGCAGTCCCTCGGGGGGGACGAACACCGGGGAGCTGTTTTTT
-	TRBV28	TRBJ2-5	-	CASSSGAPQYF	TGTGCCAGCAGTTCCGGGGCTCCCCAGTACTTC
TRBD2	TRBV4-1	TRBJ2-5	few	CASSAGVGIRLRETQYF	TGCGCCAGCAGCGCGGGGGTCGGGATCCGGCTAAGGGAGACCCAGTACTTC
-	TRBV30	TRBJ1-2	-	CASRSLNYGYTF	TGTGCCTCCAGGAGCCTAAACTATGGCTACACCTTC
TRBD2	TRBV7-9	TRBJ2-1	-	CASSLESGLAGGEQFF	TGTGCCAGCAGCTTAGAGTCTGGGCTAGCGGGAGGAGAGCAGTTCTTC
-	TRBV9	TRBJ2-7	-	CASSVEGFPNYEQYF	TGTGCCAGCAGCGTAGAGGGCTTCCCGAACTACGAGCAGTACTTC
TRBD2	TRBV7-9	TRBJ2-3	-	CASSSTSKLAGVLDTQYF	TGTGCCAGCAGCTCAACCTCCAAGCTAGCGGGAGTCCTAGATACGCAGTATTTT
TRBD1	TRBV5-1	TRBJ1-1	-	CASSLQGANEAFF	TGCGCCAGCAGCCTTCAGGGGGCCAATGAAGCTTTCTTT
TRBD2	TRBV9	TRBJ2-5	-	CASSVSGGGTQYF	TGTGCCAGCAGCGTTAGCGGGGGAGGGACCCAGTACTTC
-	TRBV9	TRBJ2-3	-	CASSVGGAPDTQYF	TGTGCCAGCAGCGTAGGAGGGGCCCCAGATACGCAGTATTTT
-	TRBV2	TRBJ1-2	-	CASSVWESRGYGYTF	TGTGCCAGCAGTGTATGGGAGTCAAGAGGCTATGGCTACACCTTC
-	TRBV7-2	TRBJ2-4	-	CASSSSSNGNIQYF	TGTGCCAGCAGCTCCAGCTCGAATGGAAACATTCAGTACTTC
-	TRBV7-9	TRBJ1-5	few	CASSLRGEGNQPQHF	TGTGCCAGCAGCTTGAGGGGAGAGGGCAATCAGCCCCAGCATTTT
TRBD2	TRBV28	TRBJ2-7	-	CASSRGLPSYEQYF	TGTGCCAGCAGCCGGGGACTACCCTCCTACGAGCAGTACTTC
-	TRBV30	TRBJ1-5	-	CAWSLQGNQPQHF	TGTGCCTGGAGTTTACAGGGAAATCAGCCCCAGCATTTT
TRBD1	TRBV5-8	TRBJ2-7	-	CASSPAGTGNYEQYF	TGTGCCAGCAGCCCGGCCGGGACAGGTAACTACGAGCAGTACTTC